What follows describes a single T cell receptor beta chain. In the naive CD8 group, cells lacked CD45RO and were positively selected for CCR7, so terminally differentiated effector memory CD45RA+ cells were left out. Germline CDR1 and CDR2: MNHNY and SVGAGI (reference sequence). Trimming took 5 bases from V and 5 from J; bases not matched to a gene: 9. This CDR3 region has 15 residues. This specimen comes from a study of shared clonotypes between healthy human individuals. Study in general: CD4 naive and CD4 memory each took three plates per donor, while CD8 naive took two and CD8 memory one.

Replicate sorted-subset PCRs were loaded with approximately 200 ng DNA, 30,000 to 35,000 T cell genomes. Sequencing used immunoSEQ multiplex PCR; TCRdb keeps in-frame clones, though not all of them. Here the sample spans roughly 600,000 clones, more than 95% being singletons. Sequences were obtained from naive CD8+ T cells sorted from blood. The chain couples TRBV6-6 to TRBJ2-3; TRBD2 agrees at 8 bases. The sequence was obtained from a man between 25 and 39 years old in good health. In DNA form, the CDR3 reads TGTGCCAGCAGTCCTTCGCGGGAGGCGGTAGATACGCAGTATTTT. Translated, it gives CASSPSREAVDTQYF.